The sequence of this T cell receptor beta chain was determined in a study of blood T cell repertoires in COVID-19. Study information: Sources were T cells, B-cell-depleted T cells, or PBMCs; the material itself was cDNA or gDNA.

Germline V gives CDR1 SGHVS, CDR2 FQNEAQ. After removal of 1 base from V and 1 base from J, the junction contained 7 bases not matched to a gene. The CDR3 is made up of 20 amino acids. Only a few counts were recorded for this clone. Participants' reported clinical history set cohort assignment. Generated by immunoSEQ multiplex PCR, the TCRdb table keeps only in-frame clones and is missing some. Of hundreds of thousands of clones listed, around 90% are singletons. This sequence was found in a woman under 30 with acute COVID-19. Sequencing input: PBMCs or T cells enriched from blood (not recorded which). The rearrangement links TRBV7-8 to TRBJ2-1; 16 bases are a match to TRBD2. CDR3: CASSLDTGLAGGSSYNEQFF. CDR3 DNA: TGTGCCAGCAGCTTAGATACGGGACTAGCGGGAGGGTCATCCTACAATGAGCAGTTCTTC. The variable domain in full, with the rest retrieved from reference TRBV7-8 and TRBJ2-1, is GAGVSQSPRYKVAKRGQDVALRCDPISGHVSLFWYQQALGQGPEFLTYFQNEAQLDKSGLPSDRFFAERPEGSVSTLKIQRTQQEDSAVYLCASSLDTGLAGGSSYNEQFFGPGTRLTVL.